This TCR beta chain was observed in a study of T cells in Graves' hyperthyroidism and ophthalmopathy. The CDR3 is 15 amino acids. Germline values: CDR1 SGHDN, CDR2 FVKESK. V was shortened by 0 bases and J by 1 base, with 9 bases between the two germline ends. The table lists this clonotype with a few counts. Its cognate antigen is unknown. Study outcomes and limitations: Most thyroid clonotypes expanded above 0.001 appeared in blood too.

Researchers amplified the TCR beta CDR3 regions from RNA transcripts. The TCR CDR3 was amplified in a first-round RT-PCR using the HTBI primer set. TCRdb analysed the multiplex PCR reads with MiXCR anew, one entry per CDR3 protein. The table lists approximately 520,000 distinct CDR3 sequences, less than 25% of them singletons, with roughly 29% in the top ten. Exclusion of patients followed from uncontrolled infection, other autoimmune disease, pregnancy or lactation. Used for diagnoses were clinical symptoms, serum thyroxine and TRAb, thyroid ultrasound and orbital computed tomography. PBMCs were obtained from 10 ml fresh peripheral blood.

V usage is TRBV14 and J usage is TRBJ2-5; the D is unclear. Sequenced material: blood. This receptor was taken from a man aged 18 to 30 with Graves' hyperthyroidism. The DNA for the CDR3 is TGTGCCAGCAGCCAAGAATTACAGCTCCAAGAGACCCAGTACTTC. Translation gives CASSQELQLQETQYF.